This TCR beta chain emerged from a study of cytomegalovirus exposure and HLA in healthy donors. Whole-study results and caveats: The study flagged about 150 TCR beta chains as cytomegalovirus-associated.

CDR3 length: 15 residues. With 1 base removed from V and 5 bases from J, the gap between germline ends came to 14 bases. From germline, CDR1 is MGHRA and CDR2 YSYEKL. Points on this clone: Its antigen is undetermined.

Here immunoSEQ multiplex PCR was the method, and the copy in TCRdb shows in-frame clones only, minus some. Found here are about 160,000 clones, around nine tenths of them singletons; the top ten hold 4% to 5%. The receptor's source is a man between 18 and 29 years old in good health and CMV-seropositive. V gene TRBV4-1 combines with J gene TRBJ2-5, with D perhaps matching TRBD2 (5 bases). Material for sequencing was PBMCs. The CDR3 region is CASSQVVGRGETQYF. The CDR3 nucleotides read TGCGCCAGCAGCCAAGTTGTAGGTCGGGGTGAGACCCAGTACTTC.